The following is a T cell receptor (beta chain) sequence with its context. Deletions cut 2 bases from V and 3 bases from J, with 10 bases between. This CDR3 has 15 residues. CDR1 MNHEY and CDR2 SVGEGT come from the germline V gene. This sample is drawn from a study of CD8 T cells in Susac syndrome. TCR beta from blood CD8+ and CD4+ T cells was sequenced. After extraction with the RNeasy kit, about 0.5 to 1 ug of the RNA was reverse transcribed using random hexamers. Amplification of TCR beta CDR3 across 54 Vbeta and 13 Jbeta was performed with immunoSEQ multiplex PCR. Each CDR3 protein is one row after TCRdb ran MiXCR on the immunoSEQ multiplex PCR reads. The table has hundreds of thousands of distinct CDR3 sequences, approximately 89% seen once.

Sequenced sample: CD8+ T cells from PBMCs. This chain connects TRBV6-2 or TRBV6-3 to TRBJ2-2; TRBD1 is a possible D gene (6 bases). The origin of this receptor is a human donor with multiple sclerosis. This CDR3 is CASSYVGTHTGELFF. CDR3 nucleotides: TGTGCCAGCAGTTACGTCGGGACACACACCGGGGAGCTGTTTTTT.